This TCR beta chain is from a study of cytomegalovirus exposure and HLA in healthy donors. Primers included in the PCR were 60 Vbeta and 13 Jbeta primers. Clones were sequenced by immunoSEQ multiplex PCR, and TCRdb holds only the in-frame ones, with some missing. The repertoire holds some 200,000 clones, with around 79% as singletons. Germline V gene lookup returns CDR1 SGHTA and CDR2 FQGNSA. V trimming: 1 base; J trimming: 5 bases; junction bases outside the gene matches: 6. The CDR3 runs 16 residues. Findings of the study overall: The presence/absence work took it that sequencing depth was about the same across donors. CMV antigen specificity was confirmed in vitro for a few CMV-associated chains.

As to this clone: What it binds is not known.

The rearrangement uses TRBV7-2 and TRBJ2-7; TRBD2 matches 12 bases. The receptor's source is a man younger than 30 in good health and CMV-seronegative. Sequencing was carried out using PBMCs. For the CDR3, the DNA is TGTGCCAGCAGCTTAGGTGTTTCTAGCGGGGGGGACGAGCAGTACTTC. It codes for CASSLGVSSGGDEQYF.